The clone carrying this T cell receptor (beta chain) has more than one count but fewer than ten. The assay was immunoSEQ multiplex PCR, and TCRdb's table has in-frame clones only and misses some. Among about 150,000 clones listed, roughly 80% were seen once. This specimen comes from a study of blood T cell repertoires in COVID-19. Across the study: The United States, Italy and Spain supplied acute and convalescent COVID-19 samples. From T cells, B-cell-depleted T cells, or PBMCs came the material, which was cDNA or gDNA.

Per germline, CDR1 SGHVS and CDR2 FNYEAQ. V was clipped by 2 bases and J by 0 bases, with 14 bases between them. The length of the CDR3 is 17 residues. The specimen was peripheral blood. The sequence derives from a human donor in a cohort sampled during active COVID-19. The rearrangement joins TRBV7-6 to TRBJ1-3; D is perhaps TRBD1 (6 bases). The CDR3 DNA is TGTGCCAGCAGCTTATCGACCCCAGGGGTCTCTGGAAACACCATATATTTT. Protein product: CASSLSTPGVSGNTIYF.